The 30 T cell receptor beta chains presented below share a single source sample, sequenced in a study of T cell responses to AZD1222 COVID-19 vaccine. Sequencing used immunoSEQ multiplex PCR; TCRdb keeps in-frame clones, though not all of them. Here the sample spans 95,000 to 100,000 clones, about 89% being singletons. The starting material was peripheral blood, obtained on day 0 of AZD1222 vaccination. The receptor set was obtained from an adult in good health.

On this clone: At the DNA level, this CDR3 is encoded by other sequences in the same sample as well. The chain carries TRBV24-1 and TRBJ1-1; D unclear. V lost 3 bases and J lost 0, with 4 bases in between. Per the germline V gene, CDR1 is KGHDR and CDR2 is SFDVKD. This CDR3 region has 13 residues. In DNA, the CDR3 is TGTGCCACCAGTGATAGGCTGAACACTGAAGCTTTCTTT. This encodes CATSDRLNTEAFF.

The gene calls are TRBV27 and TRBJ2-3; TRBD2 matches at 12 bases. Losses at the gene ends were 6 bases for V and 5 bases for J; bases not matched to a gene: 6. Germline V lookup: CDR1 MNHEY, CDR2 SMNVEV (reference sequence). The CDR3 sequence is 15 residues long. The CDR3 sequence is CASSFLAGGKDTQYF. CDR3 nucleotides: TGTGCCAGCAGCTTCCTAGCGGGGGGGAAAGATACGCAGTATTTT.

The rearrangement uses TRBV5-1 and TRBJ1-1, with unresolved D. Trimming removed 4 bases from V and 0 bases from J, with 10 bases in between. The CDR3 runs 14 residues. CDR1 and CDR2 from the germline V gene are SGHRS and YFSETQ. The DNA for the CDR3 is TGCGCCAGCAGCATAGACGGACTGAACACTGAAGCTTTCTTT. Translating gives CASSIDGLNTEAFF. Full variable domain (outside the CDR3, taken from reference TRBV5-1 and TRBJ1-1): KAGVTQTPRYLIKTRGQQVTLSCSPISGHRSVSWYQQTPGQGLQFLFEYFSETQRNKGNFPGRFSGRQFSNSRSEMNVSTLELGDSALYLCASSIDGLNTEAFFGQGTRLTVV.

V is TRBV2 and J is TRBJ2-7, with D perhaps given as TRBD1 or TRBD2 (5 bases each). The V gene lost 3 bases and the J gene lost 6 bases, with 12 bases spanning the gap. Germline V CDR1 and CDR2: SNHLY, FYNNEI. This CDR3 is 13 amino acids long. CDR3 region: CASSEGEGREQYF. The DNA for the CDR3 is TGTGCCAGCAGTGAGGGTGAGGGGCGCGAGCAGTACTTC.

The rearrangement uses TRBV19 and TRBJ1-2, with TRBD1 identical over 7 bases. Trimming removed 3 bases from V and 0 bases from J; junction bases left unmatched: 1. This CDR3 region has 14 residues. Germline CDR1 and CDR2: LNHDA and SQIVND (reference sequence). CDR3 region: CASSMGQSNYGYTF. As DNA, the CDR3 is TGTGCCAGTAGTATGGGACAGTCTAACTATGGCTACACCTTC. Full variable domain (remainder filled in from reference TRBV19 and TRBJ1-2): DGGITQSPKYLFRKEGQNVTLSCEQNLNHDAMYWYRQDPGQGLRLIYYSQIVNDFQKGDIAEGYSVSREKKESFPLTVTSAQKNPTAFYLCASSMGQSNYGYTFGSGTRLTVV.

This chain joins TRBV5-1 and TRBJ1-2; 7 bases are shared with TRBD1. This CDR3 is built from 16 residues. In germline, CDR1 is SGHRS, CDR2 YFSETQ. Trimming removed 5 bases from V and 6 bases from J; junction bases left unmatched: 16. CDR3 sequence (DNA): TGCGCCAGCAGGCCGGGACAGATCCTCACCCGGGATGGCTACACCTTC. The encoded protein is CASRPGQILTRDGYTF.

This rearrangement joins TRBV28 to TRBJ1-1, with unresolved D. Germline assignment: CDR1 MDHEN and CDR2 SYDVKM. The CDR3 is 13 amino acids. V was trimmed by 9 bases and J by 5 bases, leaving 16 bases between them. The CDR3 DNA reads TGTGCCAGTGGGAGGGCGCAGTTGACTGAAGCTTTCTTT. Translated: CASGRAQLTEAFF.

The chain joins TRBV28 to TRBJ1-2; tentative D call: TRBD1 (5 bases). This CDR3 spans 13 amino acids. The V gene lost 10 bases and the J gene lost 4 bases, with 16 bases spanning the gap. Germline CDR1 reads MDHEN; CDR2 reads SYDVKM. The CDR3 here is CAILGEVRYGYTF. In nucleotides, the CDR3 is TGTGCCATCCTGGGGGAGGTCCGCTATGGCTACACCTTC.

The chain employs TRBV19 and TRBJ1-1; possibly TRBD1 for D (6 bases). The length of the CDR3 is 16 residues. Germline V gene lookup returns CDR1 LNHDA and CDR2 SQIVND (reference sequence). V was pared by 6 bases and J by 6 bases, with 23 bases between. For the CDR3, the DNA is TGTGCCAGTAGCAGAGGGCGAGGATGGGGGGCCGCTGAAGCTTTCTTT. It encodes CASSRGRGWGAAEAFF.

This sequence joins TRBV29-1 and TRBJ1-1; perhaps TRBD1 as D (5 bases). V lost 4 bases to trimming and J lost 7 bases, with 19 bases between them. The CDR3 runs to 14 residues. The germline V gene has CDR1 SQVTM and CDR2 ANQGSEA. CDR3 loop: CSVANRFGDYEAFF. Here the CDR3 DNA reads TGCAGCGTTGCGAACAGGTTCGGTGACTATGAAGCTTTCTTT.

The chain employs TRBV5-1 and TRBJ2-2, with D unclear. Trimming shortened V by 4 bases and J by 4 bases, and 14 bases separated the two germline ends. Germline values: CDR1 SGHRS, CDR2 YFSETQ. The CDR3 spans 15 residues. The CDR3 coding sequence is TGCGCCAGCAGCAAAGGCATCGACGGCACCGGGGAGCTGTTTTTT. This gives the protein CASSKGIDGTGELFF.

V gene TRBV5-1 combines with J gene TRBJ1-6; D remains unclear. Trimming took off 0 bases at V and 8 bases at J, with 9 bases between the two ends. Germline V gene sequence: CDR1 SGHRS, CDR2 YFSETQ. There are 14 residues in the CDR3. The CDR3 DNA is TGCGCCAGCAGCTTGGGGAGGAGCGATTCACCCCTCCACTTT. This codes for CASSLGRSDSPLHF.

This clone came up once. V and J are TRBV3-1 (or the pseudogene TRBV3-2) and TRBJ2-6; D might be TRBD1 (6 bases). This CDR3 is built from 16 residues. V gave up 4 bases and J gave up 0 bases, with 10 bases separating them. CDR1 is LGHDT and CDR2 is YNNKEL in the germline V gene (reference sequence). The DNA for the CDR3 is TGTGCCAGCAGCCCGGACAGTATCTCTGGGGCCAACGTCCTGACTTTC. It yields the protein CASSPDSISGANVLTF.

This chain connects TRBV30 to TRBJ1-1; D might be TRBD1 (5 bases). This CDR3 spans 13 amino acids. With 0 bases removed from V and 5 bases from J, the gap between germline ends came to 10 bases. The germline V gene has CDR1 GTSNPN and CDR2 SVGIG (reference sequence). The CDR3 reads CAWSVFRATEAFF. The CDR3 coding sequence is TGTGCCTGGAGTGTATTCAGGGCGACTGAAGCTTTCTTT.

This clone has a single count. The chain combines TRBV6-4 with TRBJ1-2, with D unresolved. V shed 11 bases and J shed 0 bases, with 10 bases lying between them. Germline CDR1 is MRHNA and CDR2 is SNTAGT. The CDR3 sequence is 12 residues long. In DNA, the CDR3 is TGTGCCTTAGGCAGAACTAACTATGGCTACACCTTC. It translates to CALGRTNYGYTF.

This clone occurred a few times. The chain combines TRBV10-3 with TRBJ1-3; D ambiguous. Germline V gene data show CDR1 as ENHRY and CDR2 as SYGVKD. Trimming stripped 6 bases from V and 0 bases from J, with 6 bases between. This CDR3 has 13 amino acids. This CDR3 is CAIRDSSGNTIYF. The CDR3 coding sequence is TGTGCCATCAGGGACTCCTCTGGAAACACCATATATTTT.

The gene calls are TRBV7-9 and TRBJ1-1; D unclear. Trimming cost V 5 bases and J 1 base, with 8 bases left between them. CDR3 length: 13 residues. Per the germline V gene, CDR1 is SEHNR and CDR2 is FQNEAQ (reference sequence). CDR3 residues: CASSTLTNTEAFF. CDR3 in DNA: TGTGCCAGCAGCACCCTTACGAACACTGAAGCTTTCTTT.

This clone was found once. This chain links TRBV5-1 with TRBJ1-4, with TRBD1 matching over 8 bases. Germline lookup yields CDR1 SGHRS and CDR2 YFSETQ. There are 15 residues in the CDR3. The V segment lost 4 bases and the J segment 7 bases; nucleotides outside the gene matches: 9. The CDR3 DNA is TGCGCCAGCAGCAGCGGACAGGGTGTAGGTGAAAAACTGTTTTTT. This encodes CASSSGQGVGEKLFF.

The rearrangement uses TRBV18 and TRBJ1-2; perhaps TRBD1 as D (5 bases). The CDR3 sequence is 14 residues long. The V and J ends lost 1 base and 6 bases respectively, with 12 bases between them. Per the germline V gene, CDR1 is KGHSH and CDR2 is LQKENI. The CDR3 DNA is TGTGCCAGCTCACCACGGGGCAGTGATAATGGCTACACCTTC. It is translated as CASSPRGSDNGYTF.

The chain is built from TRBV7-9 and TRBJ1-1; 7 bases match TRBD1. This CDR3 spans 14 amino acids. V lost 6 bases, J lost 6 bases, and 10 bases stayed unmatched. Germline lookup yields CDR1 SEHNR and CDR2 FQNEAQ (reference sequence). Written as DNA, the CDR3 is TGTGCCAGCAGAAAGGGGGCGCGAGAGGCTGAAGCTTTCTTT. Its protein product is CASRKGAREAEAFF.

The rearrangement uses TRBV4-2 and TRBJ2-7, with a tentative D call TRBD1 (5 bases). V lost 1 base and J lost 2, with 21 bases in between. There are 18 residues in the CDR3. Germline lookup yields CDR1 LGHNA and CDR2 YNFKEQ. CDR3 in amino acids: CASSQAVAVWGRPYEQYF. DNA of the CDR3: TGTGCCAGCAGCCAAGCGGTAGCAGTTTGGGGCAGGCCCTACGAGCAGTACTTC.

The chain carries TRBV21-1 and TRBJ1-2; whether TRBD1, the table's D call, matches the DNA was not checked. TRBV21-1 is a documented pseudogene. The CDR3 is 16 amino acids. The CDR3 is CASSKVVGQGRWGYTF. CDR3 coding DNA: TGTGCCAGCAGCAAAGTCGTCGGACAGGGAAGATGGGGCTACACCTTC.

V gene TRBV2 combines with J gene TRBJ1-4; a possible D gene is TRBD1 (5 bases). Trimming removed 6 bases at V and 0 bases at J, with 11 bases between. CDR1 is SNHLY, CDR2 FYNNEI, per germline. This CDR3 spans 15 amino acids. CDR3 loop: CASRRQTSTNEKLFF. DNA for the CDR3: TGTGCCAGCAGGCGACAGACCTCAACTAATGAAAAACTGTTTTTT. The full variable domain, completed using reference TRBV2 and TRBJ1-4, is EPEVTQTPSHQVTQMGQEVILRCVPISNHLYFYWYRQILGQKVEFLVSFYNNEISEKSEIFDDQFSVERPDGSNFTLKIRSTKLEDSAMYFCASRRQTSTNEKLFFGSGTQLSVL.

The rearrangement links TRBV15 to TRBJ2-1; TRBD2 matches 9 bases. The CDR3 is 14 amino acids. Germline loops: CDR1 LNHNV, CDR2 YYDKDF (reference sequence). Trimming cost V 6 bases and J 4 bases; bases outside gene matches: 4. For the CDR3, the DNA is TGTGCCACCAGTCTGACTAGCGGATACAATGAGCAGTTCTTC. Its translation: CATSLTSGYNEQFF. Combining the CDR3 with reference TRBV15 and TRBJ2-1 gives the whole variable domain DAMVIQNPRYQVTQFGKPVTLSCSQTLNHNVMYWYQQKSSQAPKLLFHYYDKDFNNEADTPDNFQSRRPNTSFCFLDIRSPGLGDTAMYLCATSLTSGYNEQFFGPGTRLTVL.

This chain connects TRBV2 to TRBJ2-7, with D possibly TRBD1 on 6 matching bases. The ends were cut back, 6 bases at V and 5 bases at J, with 14 bases in the middle. Germline lookup yields CDR1 SNHLY and CDR2 FYNNEI. This CDR3 is 13 amino acids long. The CDR3 sequence is CASSARGADEQYF. DNA of the CDR3: TGTGCCAGCAGCGCCAGGGGAGCAGACGAGCAGTACTTC.

The V gene is TRBV6-2 or TRBV6-3, the J gene TRBJ2-3; D call uncertain. This CDR3 is 12 amino acids long. Germline CDR1 and CDR2: MNHEY and SVGEGT. The ends were cut back, 4 bases at V and 1 base at J, with 3 bases in the middle. The CDR3 sequence is CASSSRTDTQYF. The CDR3 region has the DNA TGTGCCAGCAGTTCCCGCACAGATACGCAGTATTTT.

This chain uses TRBV6-5 with TRBJ1-5; the D is unclear. The CDR3 runs to 13 residues. The V end lost 4 bases, the J end lost 1 base, and 5 bases lay between the germline ends. Germline loops: CDR1 MNHEY, CDR2 SVGAGI. The CDR3 DNA follows: TGTGCCAGCAGTTGGGCGAGCAATCAGCCCCAGCATTTT. It specifies CASSWASNQPQHF.

V and J are TRBV5-1 and TRBJ2-7, with TRBD2 identical over 7 bases. In germline, CDR1 is SGHRS, CDR2 YFSETQ. The junction had 6 bases not matched to a gene; V was cut back by 0 bases and J by 3 bases. The CDR3 spans 15 residues. For the CDR3, the DNA is TGCGCCAGCAGCTTGGGGGTAGCGGGCATCTACGAGCAGTACTTC. Amino acid sequence: CASSLGVAGIYEQYF.

The chain uses TRBV7-2 and TRBJ1-2; D not certain. This CDR3 contains 15 residues. V was cut by 5 bases and J by 3 bases, with 16 bases left in between. CDR1 SGHTA and CDR2 FQGNSA come from the germline V gene. CDR3 sequence reads: CASSIRSQTDYGYTF. DNA of the CDR3: TGTGCCAGCAGCATACGATCCCAGACCGACTATGGCTACACCTTC.

This clone was seen a single time. This chain links TRBV6-5 with TRBJ1-1; no reliable D call. Germline CDR1 is MNHEY and CDR2 is SVGAGI. Trimming took 7 bases from V and 1 from J, leaving 16 bases between them. This CDR3 comprises 15 residues. The CDR3 here is CASTWELIANTEAFF. The CDR3 DNA sequence: TGTGCCAGCACCTGGGAGCTCATTGCGAACACTGAAGCTTTCTTT.